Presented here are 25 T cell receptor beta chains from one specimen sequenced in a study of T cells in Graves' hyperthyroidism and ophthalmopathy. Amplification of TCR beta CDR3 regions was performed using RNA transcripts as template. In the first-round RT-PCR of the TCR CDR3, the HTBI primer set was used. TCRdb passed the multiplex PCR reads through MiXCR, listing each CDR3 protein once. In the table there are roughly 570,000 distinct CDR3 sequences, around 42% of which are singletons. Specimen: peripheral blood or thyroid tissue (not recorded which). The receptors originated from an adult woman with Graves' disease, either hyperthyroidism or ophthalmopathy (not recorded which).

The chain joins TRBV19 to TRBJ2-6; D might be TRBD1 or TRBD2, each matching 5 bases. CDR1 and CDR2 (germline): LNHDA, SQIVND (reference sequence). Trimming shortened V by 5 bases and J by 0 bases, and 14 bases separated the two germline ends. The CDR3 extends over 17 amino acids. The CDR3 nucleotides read TGTGCCAGTAGTTCAACATGGGGGTACTCTGGGGCCAACGTCCTGACTTTC. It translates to CASSSTWGYSGANVLTF. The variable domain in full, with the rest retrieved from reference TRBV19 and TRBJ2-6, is DGGITQSPKYLFRKEGQNVTLSCEQNLNHDAMYWYRQDPGQGLRLIYYSQIVNDFQKGDIAEGYSVSREKKESFPLTVTSAQKNPTAFYLCASSSTWGYSGANVLTFGAGSRLTVL.

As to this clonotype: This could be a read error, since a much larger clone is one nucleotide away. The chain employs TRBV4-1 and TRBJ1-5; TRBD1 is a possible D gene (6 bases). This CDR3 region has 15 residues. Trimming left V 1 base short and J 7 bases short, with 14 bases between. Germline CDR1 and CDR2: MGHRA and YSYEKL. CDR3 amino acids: CASSQGSGGEQPQHF. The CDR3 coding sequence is TGCGCCAGCAGCCAAGGTTCGGGGGGCGAGCAGCCCCAGCATTTT.

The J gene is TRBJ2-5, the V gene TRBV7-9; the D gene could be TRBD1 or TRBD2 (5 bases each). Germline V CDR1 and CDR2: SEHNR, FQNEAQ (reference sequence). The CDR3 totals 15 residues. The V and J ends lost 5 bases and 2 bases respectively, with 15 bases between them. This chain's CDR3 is CASSDERDGQETQYF. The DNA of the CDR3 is TGTGCCAGCAGCGATGAACGGGACGGACAAGAGACCCAGTACTTC.

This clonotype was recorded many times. The CDR3 spells CATSRPGLADYEQYF. DNA of the CDR3: TGTGCCACCAGCAGACCTGGACTAGCGGACTACGAGCAGTACTTC. The chain links TRBV15 to TRBJ2-7; 10 nucleotides agree with TRBD2. Germline lookup yields CDR1 LNHNV and CDR2 YYDKDF (reference sequence). With V trimmed by 2 bases and J by 3 bases, 4 bases remained unmatched. The CDR3 has 15 residues.

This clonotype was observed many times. CDR3 coding DNA: TGCAGTGCTAGGGGGGACAGAGACTACGAGCAGTACTTC. As protein: CSARGDRDYEQYF. The chain joins TRBV20-1 to TRBJ2-7, with 7 bases matching TRBD1. CDR3 length: 13 amino acids. Germline assignment: CDR1 DFQATT and CDR2 SNEGSKA (reference sequence). J lost 3 bases, V lost 3 bases, and 5 bases had no gene match.

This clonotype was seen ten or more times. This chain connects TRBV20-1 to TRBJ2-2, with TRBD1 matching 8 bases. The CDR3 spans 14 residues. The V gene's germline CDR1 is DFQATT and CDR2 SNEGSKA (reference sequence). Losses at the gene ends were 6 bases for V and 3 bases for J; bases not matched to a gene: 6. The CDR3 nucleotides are TGCAGTGCCGCTAGGACAGGGTACACCGGGGAGCTGTTTTTT. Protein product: CSAARTGYTGELFF.

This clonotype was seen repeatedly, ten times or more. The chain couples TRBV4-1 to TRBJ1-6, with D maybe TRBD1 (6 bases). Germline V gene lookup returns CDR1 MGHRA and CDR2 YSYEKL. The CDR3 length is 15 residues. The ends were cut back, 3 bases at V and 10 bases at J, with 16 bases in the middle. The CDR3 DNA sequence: TGCGCCAGCAGCCAGATTCACAGGGTAGAATCACCCCTCCACTTT. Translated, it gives CASSQIHRVESPLHF.

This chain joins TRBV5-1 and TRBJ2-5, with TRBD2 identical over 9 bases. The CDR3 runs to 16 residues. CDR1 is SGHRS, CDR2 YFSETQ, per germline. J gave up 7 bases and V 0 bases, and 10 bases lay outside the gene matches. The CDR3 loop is CASSLGLAVGLGTQYF. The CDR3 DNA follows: TGCGCCAGCAGCTTGGGACTAGCGGTAGGGTTGGGGACCCAGTACTTC.

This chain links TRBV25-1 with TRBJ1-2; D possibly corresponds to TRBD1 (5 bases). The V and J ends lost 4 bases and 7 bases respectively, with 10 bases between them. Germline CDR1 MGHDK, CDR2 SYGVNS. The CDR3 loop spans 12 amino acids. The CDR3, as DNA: TGTGCCAGCAGTGGGGGACTCGGTGGCTACACCTTC. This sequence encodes CASSGGLGGYTF.

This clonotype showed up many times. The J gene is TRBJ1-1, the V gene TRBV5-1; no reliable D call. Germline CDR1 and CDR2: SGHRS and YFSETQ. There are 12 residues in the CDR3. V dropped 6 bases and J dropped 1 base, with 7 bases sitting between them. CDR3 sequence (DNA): TGCGCCAGCAAAGACCAGAACACTGAAGCTTTCTTT. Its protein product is CASKDQNTEAFF.

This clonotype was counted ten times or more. The CDR3 bases are TGTGCCATCAGAATCCACGGATTGAACACTGAAGCTTTCTTT. It encodes CAIRIHGLNTEAFF. The chain is built from TRBV10-3 and TRBJ1-1; unclear D gene. V shed 6 bases and J shed 0 bases, with 11 bases lying between them. Germline V gives CDR1 ENHRY, CDR2 SYGVKD. The CDR3 length is 14 residues.

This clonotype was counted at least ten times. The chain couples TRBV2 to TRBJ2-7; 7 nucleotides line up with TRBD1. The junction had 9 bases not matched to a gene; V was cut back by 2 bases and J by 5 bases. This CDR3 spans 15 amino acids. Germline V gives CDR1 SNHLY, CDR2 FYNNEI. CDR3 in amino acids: CASSESTGIIDEQYF. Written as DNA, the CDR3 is TGTGCCAGCAGTGAATCGACAGGGATTATTGACGAGCAGTACTTC.

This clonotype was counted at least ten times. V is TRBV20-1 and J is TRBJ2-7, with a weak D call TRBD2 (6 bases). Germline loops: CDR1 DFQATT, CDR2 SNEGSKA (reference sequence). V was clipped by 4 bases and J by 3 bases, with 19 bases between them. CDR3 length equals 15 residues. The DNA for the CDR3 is TGCAGTGCTACCCCCCCCCTCCACGGGAGCTACGAGCAGTACTTC. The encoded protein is CSATPPLHGSYEQYF.

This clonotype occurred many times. The CDR3 loop is CASSSGLAGGWETQYF. The CDR3 DNA is TGTGCCAGCAGCTCGGGACTAGCGGGAGGTTGGGAGACCCAGTACTTC. The chain uses TRBV5-5 and TRBJ2-5; 15 nucleotides match TRBD2. This CDR3 contains 16 residues. Germline V lookup: CDR1 SGHKS, CDR2 YYEKEE (reference sequence). J lost 5 bases, V lost 3 bases, and 5 bases had no gene match.

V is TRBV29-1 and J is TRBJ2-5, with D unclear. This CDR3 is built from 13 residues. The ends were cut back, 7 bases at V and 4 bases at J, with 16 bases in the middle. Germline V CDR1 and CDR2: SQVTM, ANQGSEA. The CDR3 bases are TGCAGCGCTGTCCGGAGTCCGCTAGAGACCCAGTACTTC. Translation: CSAVRSPLETQYF.

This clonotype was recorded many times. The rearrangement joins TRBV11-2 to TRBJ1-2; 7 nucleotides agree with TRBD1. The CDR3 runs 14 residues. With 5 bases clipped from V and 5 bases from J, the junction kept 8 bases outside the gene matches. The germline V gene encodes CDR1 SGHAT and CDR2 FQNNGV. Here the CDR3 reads CASSLSGTEYGYTF. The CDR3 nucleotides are TGTGCCAGCAGCCTCTCCGGGACAGAGTATGGCTACACCTTC.

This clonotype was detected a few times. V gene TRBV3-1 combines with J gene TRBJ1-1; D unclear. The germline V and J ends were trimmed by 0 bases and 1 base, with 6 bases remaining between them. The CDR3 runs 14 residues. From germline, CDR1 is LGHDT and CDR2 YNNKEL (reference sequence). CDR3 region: CASSQEAGNTEAFF. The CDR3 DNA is TGTGCCAGCAGCCAAGAGGCGGGGAACACTGAAGCTTTCTTT.

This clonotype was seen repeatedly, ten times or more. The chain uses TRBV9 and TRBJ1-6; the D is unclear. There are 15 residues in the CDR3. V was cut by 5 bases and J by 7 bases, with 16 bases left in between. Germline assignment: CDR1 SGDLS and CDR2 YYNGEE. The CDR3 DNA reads TGTGCCAGCAGTCAACTCCTGGCGCACAATTCACCCCTCCACTTT. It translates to CASSQLLAHNSPLHF.

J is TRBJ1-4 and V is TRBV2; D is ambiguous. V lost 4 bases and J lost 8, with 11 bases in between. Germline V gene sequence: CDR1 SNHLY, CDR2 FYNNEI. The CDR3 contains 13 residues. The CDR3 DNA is TGTGCCAGCAGTGTGGGAGTTGGCGAAAAACTGTTTTTT. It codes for CASSVGVGEKLFF.

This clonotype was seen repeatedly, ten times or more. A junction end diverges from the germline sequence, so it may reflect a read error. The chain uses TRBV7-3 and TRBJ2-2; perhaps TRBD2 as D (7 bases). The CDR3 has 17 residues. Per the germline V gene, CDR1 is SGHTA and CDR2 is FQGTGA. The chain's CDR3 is CASSLTRAGALPGELFF. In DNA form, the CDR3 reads TGTGCCAGCAGCCTAACCCGGGCGGGGGCGCTTCCCGGGGAGCTGTTTTTT.

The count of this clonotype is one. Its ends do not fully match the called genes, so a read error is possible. As DNA, the CDR3 is TGTGCCCGCAGTCGGGCAGGGATGAACCAAGAGACCCAGTACTTC. Protein: CARSRAGMNQETQYF. This chain connects TRBV2 to TRBJ2-5, with D perhaps TRBD1 (5 bases). Looked up from germline, CDR1 is SNHLY and CDR2 is FYNNEI. CDR3 length equals 15 residues.

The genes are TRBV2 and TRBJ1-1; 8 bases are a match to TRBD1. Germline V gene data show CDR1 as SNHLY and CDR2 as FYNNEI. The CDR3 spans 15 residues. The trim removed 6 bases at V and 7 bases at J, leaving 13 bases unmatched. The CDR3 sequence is CASSTLPDREVEAFF. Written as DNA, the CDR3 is TGTGCCAGCAGCACCCTACCGGACAGGGAGGTTGAAGCTTTCTTT.

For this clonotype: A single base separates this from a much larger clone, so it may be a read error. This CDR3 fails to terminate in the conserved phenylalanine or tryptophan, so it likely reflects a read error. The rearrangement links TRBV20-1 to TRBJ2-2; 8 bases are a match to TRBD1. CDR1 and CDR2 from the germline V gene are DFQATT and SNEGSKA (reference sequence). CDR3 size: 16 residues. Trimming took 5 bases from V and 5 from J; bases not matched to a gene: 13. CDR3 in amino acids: CSAGMFRTGRTGELFS. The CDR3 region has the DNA TGCAGTGCTGGGATGTTTAGGACAGGGCGGACCGGGGAGCTGTTTTCT.

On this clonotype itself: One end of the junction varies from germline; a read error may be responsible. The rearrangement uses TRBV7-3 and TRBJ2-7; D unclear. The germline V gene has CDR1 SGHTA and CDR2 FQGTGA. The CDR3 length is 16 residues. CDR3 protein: CASSQNNLRLPYGQYF. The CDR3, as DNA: TGCGCCAGCAGCCAAAACAATTTGCGGTTGCCCTACGGGCAGTACTTC.

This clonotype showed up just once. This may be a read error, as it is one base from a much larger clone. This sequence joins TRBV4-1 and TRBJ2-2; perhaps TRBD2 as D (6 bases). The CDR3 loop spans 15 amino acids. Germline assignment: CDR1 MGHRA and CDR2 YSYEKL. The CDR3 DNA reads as TGCGCCAGCAGCCAAGATCCGACGAACACCGGGGGGCTGTTTTTT. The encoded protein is CASSQDPTNTGGLFF.